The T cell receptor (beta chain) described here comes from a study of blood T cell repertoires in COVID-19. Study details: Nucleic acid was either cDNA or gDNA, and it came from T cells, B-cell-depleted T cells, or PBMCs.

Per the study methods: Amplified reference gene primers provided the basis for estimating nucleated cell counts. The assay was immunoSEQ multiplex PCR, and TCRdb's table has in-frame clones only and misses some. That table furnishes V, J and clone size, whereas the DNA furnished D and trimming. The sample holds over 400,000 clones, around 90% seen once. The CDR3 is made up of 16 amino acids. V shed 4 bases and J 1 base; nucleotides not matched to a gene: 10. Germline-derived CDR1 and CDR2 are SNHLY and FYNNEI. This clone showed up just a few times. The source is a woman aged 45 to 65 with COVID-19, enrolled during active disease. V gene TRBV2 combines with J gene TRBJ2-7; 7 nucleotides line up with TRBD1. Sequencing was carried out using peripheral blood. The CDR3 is CASSGSPGQSSYEQYF. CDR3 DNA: TGTGCCAGCAGTGGAAGTCCGGGACAGAGTTCCTACGAGCAGTACTTC.